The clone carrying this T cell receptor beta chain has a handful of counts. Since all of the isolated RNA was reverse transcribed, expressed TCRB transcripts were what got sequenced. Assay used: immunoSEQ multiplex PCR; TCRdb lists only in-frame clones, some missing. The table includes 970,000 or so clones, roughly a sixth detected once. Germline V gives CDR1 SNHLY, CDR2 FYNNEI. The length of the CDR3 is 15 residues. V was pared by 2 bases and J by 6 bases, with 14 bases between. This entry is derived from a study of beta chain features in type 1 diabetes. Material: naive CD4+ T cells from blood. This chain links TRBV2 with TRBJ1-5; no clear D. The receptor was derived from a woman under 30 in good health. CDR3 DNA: TGTGCCAGCAGTGAACGCACCCTAAACCGTCAGCCCCAGCATTTT. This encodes CASSERTLNRQPQHF.